This T cell receptor beta chain was sequenced in a study of graft-versus-host responses after intestinal transplantation. As for the study in general: Those transplanted obtained multivisceral, liver-intestinal, or isolated intestinal grafts. All of the recipients had induction that used anti-thymocyte globulin, then tacrolimus and steroids for about 3 years.

With 1 base clipped from V and 0 bases from J, the junction kept 1 base outside the gene matches. This CDR3 spans 14 amino acids. Germline loops: CDR1 SGHRS, CDR2 YFSETQ. Study results and caveats: The marrow of recipients harbored GvH clones, and ileum or blood showed some of them first. Patients with graft-donor T cell macrochimerism had high graft-versus-host to host-versus-graft clonal ratios in allografts.

For this clone: Antigen unknown.

TCRdb keeps only in-frame clones here, not all; method: immunoSEQ multiplex PCR. The data show more than 65,000 clones, less than 90% seen once. The TCR was taken from a human donor who received an intestinal transplant. The source was unstimulated CD4+ T cells sorted from spleen or lymph node cells, collected before intestinal transplant. V gene TRBV5-1 combines with J gene TRBJ2-7; 7 nucleotides match TRBD2. The CDR3 DNA reads TGCGCCAGCAGCTTGAAGCGGGACTCCTACGAGCAGTACTTC. This encodes CASSLKRDSYEQYF.